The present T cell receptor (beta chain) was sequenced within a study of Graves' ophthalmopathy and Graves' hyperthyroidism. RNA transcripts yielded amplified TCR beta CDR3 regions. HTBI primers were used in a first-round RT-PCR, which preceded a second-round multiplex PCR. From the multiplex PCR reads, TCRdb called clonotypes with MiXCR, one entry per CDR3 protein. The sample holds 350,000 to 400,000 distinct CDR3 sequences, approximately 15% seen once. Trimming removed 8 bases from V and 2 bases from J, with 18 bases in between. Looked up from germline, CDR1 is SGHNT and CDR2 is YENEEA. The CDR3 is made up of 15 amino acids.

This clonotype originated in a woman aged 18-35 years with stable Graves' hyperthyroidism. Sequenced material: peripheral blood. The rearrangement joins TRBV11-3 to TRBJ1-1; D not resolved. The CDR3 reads CASSAGAKINTEAFF. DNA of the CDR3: TGTGCCAGCTCGGCGGGCGCAAAGATCAACACTGAAGCTTTCTTT. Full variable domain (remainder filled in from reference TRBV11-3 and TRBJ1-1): EAGVVQSPRYKIIEKKQPVAFWCNPISGHNTLYWYLQNLGQGPELLIRYENEEAVDDSQLPKDRFSAERLKGVDSTLKIQPAELGDSAVYLCASSAGAKINTEAFFGQGTRLTVV.